These T cell receptor beta chains were read from a single sample in a study of blood T cell repertoires in COVID-19. Profiling relied on immunoSEQ multiplex PCR, and the TCRdb table lists in-frame clones only, not all of them. Of 200,000 to 250,000 clones listed, 86% were seen once; the top ten hold 3% to 3.5%. The sequenced material came from PBMCs or T cells enriched from blood (not recorded which). These receptors were collected from a woman aged 45 to 65 in a cohort exposed to, infected with or recovered from COVID-19 (not recorded which). Each CDR3 is given with its conserved first and last residue. D genes are given only for firm matches. Rows may omit the clone size; those that give it use once, few, many or a size class.

J | D | size | V | DNA | CDR3
TRBJ2-3 | NA | NA | TRBV19 | TGTGCCAGTAGTATAGGGGGCCAGGGAACAGATACGCAGTATTTT | CASSIGGQGTDTQYF
TRBJ1-1 | TRBD1 | NA | TRBV27 | TGTGCCAGCAGTCCGGGACAGGGAAACACTGAAGCTTTCTTT | CASSPGQGNTEAFF
TRBJ2-2 | NA | NA | TRBV7-6 | TGTGCCAGCAGCTCTCAGGGGCTACAGGGACAACGTCGGGAGCTGTTTTTT | CASSSQGLQGQRRELFF
TRBJ2-5 | TRBD1 | NA | TRBV6-5 | TGTGCCAGCATTCGACAGGGGGGAGAGACCCAGTACTTC | CASIRQGGETQYF
TRBJ1-5 | TRBD1 | NA | TRBV6-5 | TGTGCCAGCAGTTCACAGGGGAACAATCAGCCCCAGCATTTT | CASSSQGNNQPQHF
TRBJ2-7 | TRBD1 | once | TRBV3-1/TRBV3-2 | TGTGCCAGCAGCCAACGACCTGGGACAGGGGACTCCTACGAGCAGTACTTC | CASSQRPGTGDSYEQYF
TRBJ2-5 | TRBD1 | NA | TRBV4-1 | TGCGCCAGCAGCCAAGATCCCCAGGGGGCGACCCAGTACTTC | CASSQDPQGATQYF
TRBJ1-2 | NA | NA | TRBV5-4 | TGTGCCAGCAGCTCAGGGCAACAGGGTTTTGGGGATGGCTACACCTTC | CASSSGQQGFGDGYTF
TRBJ1-1 | NA | NA | TRBV10-1 | TGCGCCAGCAGTGAGTCCGAGGGGGTCGGCACTGAAGCTTTCTTT | CASSESEGVGTEAFF
TRBJ2-1 | TRBD2 | NA | TRBV28 | TGTGCCAGCAGGCCATTAGCGGGGGGAGCTACCAATGAGCAGTTCTTC | CASRPLAGGATNEQFF
TRBJ1-4 | TRBD1 | NA | TRBV4-1 | TGCGCCAGCAGGCAACCCGACAGGGAGCATGAAAAACTGTTTTTT | CASRQPDREHEKLFF
TRBJ2-3 | NA | NA | TRBV18 | TGTGCCAGCTCAGAGAGAGACACAGATACGCAGTATTTT | CASSERDTDTQYF
TRBJ2-1 | TRBD2 | NA | TRBV3-1/TRBV3-2 | TGTGCCAGCAGCCAGACTAGCGCACCAGGGGATGAGCAGTTCTTC | CASSQTSAPGDEQFF
TRBJ1-4 | NA | NA | TRBV21-1 | TGTGCCTCCAGCCGGGCGCCTCCGGGAGGGCAACTGTTTTTT | CASSRAPPGGQLFF
TRBJ1-2 | NA | NA | TRBV5-6 | TGTGCCAGCAGCTCCTACAGGGTTAGTGGCTACACCTTC | CASSSYRVSGYTF
TRBJ1-1 | NA | NA | TRBV3-1/TRBV3-2 | TGTGCCAGCAGCCGAGGCACAACTGAAGCTTTCTTT | CASSRGTTEAFF
TRBJ1-2 | NA | NA | TRBV5-1 | TGCGCCAGCACGGGGAGCAACTATGGCTACACCTTC | CASTGSNYGYTF
TRBJ1-4 | TRBD1 | NA | TRBV5-5 | TGTGCCAGCAGCTTGGGGCAGGGGGACAGTTGGGAAAAACTGTTTTTT | CASSLGQGDSWEKLFF
TRBJ2-5 | TRBD2 | NA | TRBV30 | TGTGCCTGGAGTCTCGGGACTAACCAAGAGACCCAGTACTTC | CAWSLGTNQETQYF
TRBJ1-2 | NA | NA | TRBV25-1 | TGTGCCAGCACCCCCCTTGATAGGGAGGCTAGTGGCTACACCTTC | CASTPLDREASGYTF
TRBJ1-4 | NA | NA | TRBV7-2 | TGTGCCAGCAGCTTAGCTGTCAGGGGATCTGAAAAACTGTTTTTT | CASSLAVRGSEKLFF
TRBJ2-1 | TRBD2 | NA | TRBV5-4 | TGTGCCAGCAGCCCTAGCGGGGGTAGCTCCTACAATGAGCAGTTCTTC | CASSPSGGSSYNEQFF
TRBJ1-2 | NA | few | TRBV3-1/TRBV3-2 | TGTGCCAGCAGCAACCCTCGGGGAAACGGTGGCTACACCTTC | CASSNPRGNGGYTF
TRBJ1-2 | TRBD1 | NA | TRBV5-4 | TGTGCCAGCAGCTTGTTCGGGACAGGGAACGACTATGGCTACACCTTC | CASSLFGTGNDYGYTF
TRBJ1-5 | NA | few | TRBV7-2 | TGTGCCAGCAGCTCCCACTTAGAACAGCCCCAGCATTTT | CASSSHLEQPQHF
TRBJ1-1 | NA | once | TRBV7-8 | TGTGCCAGCAGCCGCGACAGTCGTGTGGCTGAAGCTTTCTTT | CASSRDSRVAEAFF
TRBJ2-3 | TRBD1 | NA | TRBV7-2 | TGTGCCAGCAGCCAACAGGGGACCCCTAGGGATACGCAGTATTTT | CASSQQGTPRDTQYF
TRBJ1-1 | NA | NA | TRBV3-1/TRBV3-2 | TGTGCCAGCAGCCAAGGGACAGTGAACACTGAAGCTTTCTTT | CASSQGTVNTEAFF
TRBJ2-3 | NA | once | TRBV10-1 | TGCGCCCGCAGCACAGCTACAGATACGCAGTATTTT | CARSTATDTQYF
TRBJ1-1 | NA | NA | TRBV19 | TGTGCCACCACCGTACCGGGACACCCGAACACTGAAGCTTTCTTT | CATTVPGHPNTEAFF
TRBJ1-2 | TRBD1 | once | TRBV11-3 | TGTGCCAGCAGCTTTCCAGGGGGCTATGGCTACACCTTC | CASSFPGGYGYTF